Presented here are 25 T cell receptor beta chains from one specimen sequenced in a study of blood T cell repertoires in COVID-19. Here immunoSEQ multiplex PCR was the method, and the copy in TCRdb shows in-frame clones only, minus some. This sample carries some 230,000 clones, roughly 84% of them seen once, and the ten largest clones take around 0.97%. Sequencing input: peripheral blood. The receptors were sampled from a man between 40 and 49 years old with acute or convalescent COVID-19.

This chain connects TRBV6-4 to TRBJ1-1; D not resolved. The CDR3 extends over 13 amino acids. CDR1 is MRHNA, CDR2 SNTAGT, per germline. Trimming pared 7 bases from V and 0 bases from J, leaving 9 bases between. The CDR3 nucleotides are TGTGCCAGCAAGCGGGATTTGAACACTGAAGCTTTCTTT. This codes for CASKRDLNTEAFF.

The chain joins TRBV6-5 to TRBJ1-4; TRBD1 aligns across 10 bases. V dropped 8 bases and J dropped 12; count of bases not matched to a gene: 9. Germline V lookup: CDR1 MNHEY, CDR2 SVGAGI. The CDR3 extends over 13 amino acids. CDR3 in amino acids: CASSRDRGIQLFF. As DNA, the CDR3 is TGTGCCAGCTCCCGGGACAGGGGAATCCAACTGTTTTTT.

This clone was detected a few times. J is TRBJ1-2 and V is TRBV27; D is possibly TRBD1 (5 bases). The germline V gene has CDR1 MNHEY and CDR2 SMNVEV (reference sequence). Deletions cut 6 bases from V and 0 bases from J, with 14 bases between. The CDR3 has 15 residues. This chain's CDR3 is CASRLATATNYGYTF. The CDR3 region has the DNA TGTGCCAGCAGGTTGGCGACAGCAACTAACTATGGCTACACCTTC.

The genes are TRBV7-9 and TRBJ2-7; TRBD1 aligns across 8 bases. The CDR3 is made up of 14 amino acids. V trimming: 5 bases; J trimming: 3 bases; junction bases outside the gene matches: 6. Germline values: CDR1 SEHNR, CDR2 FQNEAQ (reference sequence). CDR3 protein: CASSLPTGDYEQYF. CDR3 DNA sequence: TGTGCCAGCAGCCTGCCGACAGGGGACTACGAGCAGTACTTC.

For the CDR3, the DNA is TGTGCCAGCAGCCAAAGTCGCGATGAGCAGTTCTTC. Protein: CASSQSRDEQFF. The chain carries TRBV3-1 (or the pseudogene TRBV3-2) and TRBJ2-1; no reliable D call. There are 12 residues in the CDR3. V shed 2 bases and J shed 8 bases, with 7 bases lying between them. Germline V gene lookup returns CDR1 LGHDT and CDR2 YNNKEL (reference sequence).

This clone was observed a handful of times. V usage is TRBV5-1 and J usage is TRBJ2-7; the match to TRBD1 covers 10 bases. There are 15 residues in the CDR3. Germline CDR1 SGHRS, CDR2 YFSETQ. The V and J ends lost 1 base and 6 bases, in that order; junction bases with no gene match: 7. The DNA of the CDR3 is TGCGCCAGCAGCTTGTTGGGACAGGGGCAAGGCGAGCAGTACTTC. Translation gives CASSLLGQGQGEQYF.

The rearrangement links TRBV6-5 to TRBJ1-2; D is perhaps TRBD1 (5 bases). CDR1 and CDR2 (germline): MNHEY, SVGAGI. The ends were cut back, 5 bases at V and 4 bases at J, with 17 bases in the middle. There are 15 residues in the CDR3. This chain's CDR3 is CASSTTKGLSYGYTF. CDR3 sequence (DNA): TGTGCCAGCAGTACTACAAAGGGGCTTTCCTATGGCTACACCTTC.

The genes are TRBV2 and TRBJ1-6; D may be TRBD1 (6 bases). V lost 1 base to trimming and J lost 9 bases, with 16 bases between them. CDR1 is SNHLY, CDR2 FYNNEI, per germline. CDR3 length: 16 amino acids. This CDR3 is CASSEGSRGRGSPLHF. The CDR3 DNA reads TGTGCCAGCAGTGAAGGATCCAGGGGAAGGGGTTCACCCCTCCACTTT.

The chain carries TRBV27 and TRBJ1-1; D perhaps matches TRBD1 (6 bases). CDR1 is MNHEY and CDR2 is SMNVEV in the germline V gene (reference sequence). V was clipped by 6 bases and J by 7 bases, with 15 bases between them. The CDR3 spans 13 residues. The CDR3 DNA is TGTGCCAGCAGAACGACAGGTGGGTTTGAAGCTTTCTTT. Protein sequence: CASRTTGGFEAFF.

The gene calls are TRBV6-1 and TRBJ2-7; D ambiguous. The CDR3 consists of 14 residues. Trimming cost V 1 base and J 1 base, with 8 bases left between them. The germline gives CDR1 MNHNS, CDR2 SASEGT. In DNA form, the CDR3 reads TGTGCCAGCAGTGAAGGAGCTAAGTCCTACGAGCAGTACTTC. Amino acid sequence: CASSEGAKSYEQYF.

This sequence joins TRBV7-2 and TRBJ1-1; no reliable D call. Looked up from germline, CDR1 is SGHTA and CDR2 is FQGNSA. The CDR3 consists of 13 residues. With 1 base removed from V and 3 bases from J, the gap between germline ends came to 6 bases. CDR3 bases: TGTGCCAGCAGCTTAGGACTGGACACTGAAGCTTTCTTT. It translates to CASSLGLDTEAFF.

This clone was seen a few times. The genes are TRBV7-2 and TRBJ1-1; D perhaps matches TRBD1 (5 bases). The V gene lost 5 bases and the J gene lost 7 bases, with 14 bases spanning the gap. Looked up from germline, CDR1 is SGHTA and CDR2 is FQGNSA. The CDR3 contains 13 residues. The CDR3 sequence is CASSPDRQLEAFF. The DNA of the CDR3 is TGTGCCAGCAGCCCAGACCGACAGCTTGAAGCTTTCTTT. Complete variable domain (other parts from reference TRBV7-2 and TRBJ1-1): GAGVSQSPSNKVTEKGKDVELRCDPISGHTALYWYRQSLGQGLEFLIYFQGNSAPDKSGLPSDRFSAERTGGSVSTLTIQRTQQEDSAVYLCASSPDRQLEAFFGQGTRLTVV.

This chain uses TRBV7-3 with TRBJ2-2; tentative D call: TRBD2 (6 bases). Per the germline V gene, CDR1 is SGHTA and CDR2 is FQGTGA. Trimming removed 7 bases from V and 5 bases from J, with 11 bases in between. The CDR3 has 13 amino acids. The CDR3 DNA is TGTGCCAGCACCCCTGGAGGGACCGGGGAGCTGTTTTTT. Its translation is CASTPGGTGELFF.

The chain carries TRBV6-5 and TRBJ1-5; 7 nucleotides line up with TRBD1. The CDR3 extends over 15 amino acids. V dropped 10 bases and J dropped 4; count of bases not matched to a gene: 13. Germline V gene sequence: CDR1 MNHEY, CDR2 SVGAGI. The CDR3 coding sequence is TGTGCCACCCATCCCTTAGGACAGGAGAATCAGCCCCAGCATTTT. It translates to CATHPLGQENQPQHF.

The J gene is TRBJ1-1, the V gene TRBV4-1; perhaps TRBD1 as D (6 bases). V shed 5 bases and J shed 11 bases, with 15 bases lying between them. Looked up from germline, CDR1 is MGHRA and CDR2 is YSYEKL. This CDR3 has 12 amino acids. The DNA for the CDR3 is TGCGCCAGCAGCACCACAGGGTATGGCGCTTTCTTT. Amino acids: CASSTTGYGAFF.

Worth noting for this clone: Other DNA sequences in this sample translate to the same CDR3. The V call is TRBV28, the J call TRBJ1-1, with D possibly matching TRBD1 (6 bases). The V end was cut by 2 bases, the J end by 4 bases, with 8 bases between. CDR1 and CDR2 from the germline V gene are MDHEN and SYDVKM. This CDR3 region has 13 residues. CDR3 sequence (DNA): TGTGCCAGCAGTTTAAGGGGGGGCACTGAAGCTTTCTTT. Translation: CASSLRGGTEAFF.

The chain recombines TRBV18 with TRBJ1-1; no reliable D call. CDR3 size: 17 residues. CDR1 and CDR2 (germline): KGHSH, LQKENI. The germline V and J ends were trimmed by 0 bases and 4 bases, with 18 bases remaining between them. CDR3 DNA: TGTGCCAGCTCACCACCTCCCTCCCGGGGTCGGGGCACTGAAGCTTTCTTT. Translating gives CASSPPPSRGRGTEAFF.

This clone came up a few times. Here the CDR3 DNA reads TGTGCCAGCAGCCGCGGGCGGAACACTGAAGCTTTCTTT. Its protein is CASSRGRNTEAFF. This chain joins TRBV5-6 and TRBJ1-1; D is uncertain. V was shortened by 4 bases and J by 1 base, with 8 bases between the two germline ends. The germline CDR1 and CDR2 sequences are SGHDT and YYEEEE. CDR3 size: 13 residues.

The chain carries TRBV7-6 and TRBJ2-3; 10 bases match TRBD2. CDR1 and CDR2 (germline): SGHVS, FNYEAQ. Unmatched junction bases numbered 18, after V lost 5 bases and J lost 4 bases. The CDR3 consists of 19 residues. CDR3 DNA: TGTGCCAGCAGCCCAACCACCGCCACAGCGGGGGGGCGGTCAGATACGCAGTATTTT. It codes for CASSPTTATAGGRSDTQYF. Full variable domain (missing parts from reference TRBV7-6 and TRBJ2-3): GAGVSQSPRYKVTKRGQDVALRCDPISGHVSLYWYRQALGQGPEFLTYFNYEAQQDKSGLPNDRFSAERPEGSISTLTIQRTEQRDSAMYRCASSPTTATAGGRSDTQYFGPGTRLTVL.

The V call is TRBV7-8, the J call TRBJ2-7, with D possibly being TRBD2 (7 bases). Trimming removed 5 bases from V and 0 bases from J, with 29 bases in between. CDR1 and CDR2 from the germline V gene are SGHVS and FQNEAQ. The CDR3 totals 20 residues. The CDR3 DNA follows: TGTGCCAGCAGCCCCCGTTCCCCACTGGCGGGGGCCCGATTCTCCTACGAGCAGTACTTC. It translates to CASSPRSPLAGARFSYEQYF. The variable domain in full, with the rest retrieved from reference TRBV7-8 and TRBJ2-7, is GAGVSQSPRYKVAKRGQDVALRCDPISGHVSLFWYQQALGQGPEFLTYFQNEAQLDKSGLPSDRFFAERPEGSVSTLKIQRTQQEDSAVYLCASSPRSPLAGARFSYEQYFGPGTRLTVT.

The CDR3 here is CSARVRYTLHF. Here the CDR3 DNA reads TGCAGTGCTAGGGTCAGGTACACCCTCCACTTT. The chain has TRBV20-1 and TRBJ1-6; D gene unclear. The CDR3 has 11 residues. With 3 bases removed from V and 14 bases from J, the gap between germline ends came to 11 bases. The V gene's germline CDR1 is DFQATT and CDR2 SNEGSKA (reference sequence).

The CDR3 spells CASSLIGGSGNTIYF. The CDR3 bases are TGTGCCAGCAGCTTAATAGGCGGCTCTGGAAACACCATATATTTT. J is TRBJ1-3 and V is TRBV7-2, with D unclear. Trimming stripped 2 bases from V and 0 bases from J, with 8 bases between. This CDR3 spans 15 amino acids. Germline V gene data show CDR1 as SGHTA and CDR2 as FQGNSA.

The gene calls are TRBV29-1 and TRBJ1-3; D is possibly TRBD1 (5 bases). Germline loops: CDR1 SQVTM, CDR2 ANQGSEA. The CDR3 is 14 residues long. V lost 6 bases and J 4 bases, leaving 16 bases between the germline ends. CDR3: CSVTSLGPGNTIYF. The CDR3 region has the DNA TGCAGCGTCACGTCCCTGGGGCCCGGAAACACCATATATTTT.

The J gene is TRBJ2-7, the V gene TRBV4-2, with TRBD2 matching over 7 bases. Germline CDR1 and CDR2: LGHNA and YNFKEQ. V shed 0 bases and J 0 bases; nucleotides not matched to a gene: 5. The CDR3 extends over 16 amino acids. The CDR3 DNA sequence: TGTGCCAGCAGCCAAGAGCGAGCGGGGAGCTCCTACGAGCAGTACTTC. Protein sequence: CASSQERAGSSYEQYF.

This CDR3 reads CASSPTWDRRTDTQYF. The CDR3 DNA reads TGTGCCAGCTCACCAACCTGGGACAGACGCACAGATACGCAGTATTTT. The chain carries TRBV18 and TRBJ2-3, with 7 nucleotides matching TRBD1. V gave up 2 bases and J gave up 1 base; unmatched junction bases: 6. CDR1 KGHSH and CDR2 LQKENI come from the germline V gene. The CDR3 sequence is 16 residues long.